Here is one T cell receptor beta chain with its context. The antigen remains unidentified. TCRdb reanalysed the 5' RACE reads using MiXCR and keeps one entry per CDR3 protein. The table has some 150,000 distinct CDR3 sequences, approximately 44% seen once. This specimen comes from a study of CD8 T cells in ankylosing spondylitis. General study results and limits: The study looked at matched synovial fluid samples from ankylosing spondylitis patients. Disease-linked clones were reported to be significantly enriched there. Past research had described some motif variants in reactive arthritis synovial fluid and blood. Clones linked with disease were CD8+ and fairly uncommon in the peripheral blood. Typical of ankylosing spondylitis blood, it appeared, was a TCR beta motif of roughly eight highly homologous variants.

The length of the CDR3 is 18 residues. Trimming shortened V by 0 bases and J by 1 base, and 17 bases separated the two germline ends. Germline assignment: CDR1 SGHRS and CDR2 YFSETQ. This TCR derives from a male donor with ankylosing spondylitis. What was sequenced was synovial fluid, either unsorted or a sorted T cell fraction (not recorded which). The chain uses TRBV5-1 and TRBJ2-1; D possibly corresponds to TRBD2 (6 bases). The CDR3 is CASSLAGTPRPSYNEQFF. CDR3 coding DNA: TGCGCCAGCAGCTTGGCAGGGACTCCGCGCCCTTCCTACAATGAGCAGTTCTTC.